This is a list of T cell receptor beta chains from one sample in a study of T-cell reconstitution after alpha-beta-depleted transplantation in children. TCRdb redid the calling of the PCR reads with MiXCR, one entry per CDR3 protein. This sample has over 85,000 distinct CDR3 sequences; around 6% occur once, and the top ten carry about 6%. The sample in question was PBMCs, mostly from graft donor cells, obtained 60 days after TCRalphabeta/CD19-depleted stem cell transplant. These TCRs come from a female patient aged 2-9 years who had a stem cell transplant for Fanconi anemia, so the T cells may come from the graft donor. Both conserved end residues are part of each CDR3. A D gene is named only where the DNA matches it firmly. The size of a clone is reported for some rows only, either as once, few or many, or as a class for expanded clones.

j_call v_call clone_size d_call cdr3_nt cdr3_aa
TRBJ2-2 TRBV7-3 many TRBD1 TGTGCCAGCAGCCCCACGACAGGGGCGGGGGAGCTGTTTTTT CASSPTTGAGELFF
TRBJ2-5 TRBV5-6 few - TGTGCCAGCAGCTTGGTTGACCGATCGGCTAACGGGGAGACCCAGTACTTC CASSLVDRSANGETQYF
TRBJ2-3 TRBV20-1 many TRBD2 TGCAGTGCTAATATAGCGGGGGATACAGATACGCAGTATTTT CSANIAGDTDTQYF
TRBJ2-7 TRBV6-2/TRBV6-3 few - TGTGCCAGCAGCGTCTACAGAAGCCTACAGTACTTC CASSVYRSLQYF
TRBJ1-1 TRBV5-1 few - TGCGCCAGCAGCCGACGGAGTGGGGAGGGAACCCACACTGAAGCTTTCTTT CASSRRSGEGTHTEAFF
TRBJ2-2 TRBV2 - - TGTGCCAGCATCGCCACTGACACCGGGGAGCTGTTTTTT CASIATDTGELFF
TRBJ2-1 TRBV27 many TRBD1 TGTGCCAGCAGTCCAACAGGGGTTGTTGGTGGTGAGCAGTTCTTC CASSPTGVVGGEQFF
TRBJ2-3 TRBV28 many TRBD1 TGTGCCAGCAGTTTATTCCCAGGGGGCGGGCAGTATTTT CASSLFPGGGQYF
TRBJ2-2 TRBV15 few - TGTGCCACCAGCAGAGCGGACATTTTGACCGGGGAGCTGTTTTTT CATSRADILTGELFF
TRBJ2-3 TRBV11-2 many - TGTGCCAGCAGCTTAGATCGTTCAGATACGCAGTATTTT CASSLDRSDTQYF
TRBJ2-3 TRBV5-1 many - TGCGCCAGCCGCAGGGACATCTTCACAGATACGCAGTATTTT CASRRDIFTDTQYF
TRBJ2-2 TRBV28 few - TGTGCCAGCACTTCCTACCCCGACAGGCCGAACACCGGGGAGCTGTTTTTT CASTSYPDRPNTGELFF
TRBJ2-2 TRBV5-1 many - TGCGCCAGCGGCAGGGGATCCGGGGAGCTGTTTTTT CASGRGSGELFF
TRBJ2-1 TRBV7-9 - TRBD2 TGTGCCAGCAGCCAAACCGGGAGGGGAAACAATGAGCAGTTCTTC CASSQTGRGNNEQFF
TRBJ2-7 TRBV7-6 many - TGTGCCAGCAGCTTAAAGTCAGGGCTAGTGGCAGGGCGAATCTACGAGCAGTACTTC CASSLKSGLVAGRIYEQYF
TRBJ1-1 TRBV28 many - TGTGCCAGCAGTTCACCAGGGGAGCGAGGGAACACTGAAGCTTTCTTT CASSSPGERGNTEAFF
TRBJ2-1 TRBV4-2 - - TGTGCCAGCAGCCAAGTCACGGGAGACTCCTACAATGAGCAGTTCTTC CASSQVTGDSYNEQFF
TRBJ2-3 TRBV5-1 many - TGCGCCAGCACCCCCTCCGCCGCGGGAAGCACAGATACGCAGTATTTT CASTPSAAGSTDTQYF
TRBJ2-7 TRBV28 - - TGTGCCAGCAGTTCGATACAGGGTTGGGAGGCCTACGAGCAGTACTTC CASSSIQGWEAYEQYF
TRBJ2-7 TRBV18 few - TGTGCCAGCTCACCCCAGCCGTTCGAGCAGTACTTC CASSPQPFEQYF
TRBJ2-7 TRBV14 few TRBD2 TGTGCCAGCAGCCCAATCCTAGCGGGAATTGCTGTATCCTACGAGCAGTACTTC CASSPILAGIAVSYEQYF